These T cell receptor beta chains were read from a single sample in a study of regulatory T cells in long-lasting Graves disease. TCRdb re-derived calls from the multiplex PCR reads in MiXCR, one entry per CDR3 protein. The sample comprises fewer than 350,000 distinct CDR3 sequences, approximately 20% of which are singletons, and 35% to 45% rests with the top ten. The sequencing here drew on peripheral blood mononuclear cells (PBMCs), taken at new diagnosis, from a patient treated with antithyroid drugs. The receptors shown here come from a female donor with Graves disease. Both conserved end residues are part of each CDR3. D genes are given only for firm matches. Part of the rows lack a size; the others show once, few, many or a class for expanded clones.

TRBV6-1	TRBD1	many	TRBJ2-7	TGTGCCAGCAGCCTACAGGGGGACACCTACGAGCAGTACTTC	CASSLQGDTYEQYF
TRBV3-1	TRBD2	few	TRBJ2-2	TGTGCCAGCAGCCAAGTCGGGCGGGGGGCACGCCGGGAGCTGTTTTTT	CASSQVGRGARRELFF
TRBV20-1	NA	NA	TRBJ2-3	TGCAGTGCCCCCGACGGGGGCACAGATACGCAGTATTTT	CSAPDGGTDTQYF
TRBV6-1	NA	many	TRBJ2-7	TGTGCCAGCAGTGGAATGCGGAACTCCTACGAGCAGTACTTC	CASSGMRNSYEQYF
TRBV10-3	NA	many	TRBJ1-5	TGTGCCATCAGTGAGGACCTCGGGATCAATCAGCCCCAGCATTTT	CAISEDLGINQPQHF
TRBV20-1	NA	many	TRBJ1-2	TGCAGTTCCCATCGGGGACACCCTGGTAATGGCTACACCTTC	CSSHRGHPGNGYTF
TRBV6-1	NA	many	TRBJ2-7	TGTGCCAGCAACGCAGGGGCGCCTCTTCTCGAGCAGTACTTC	CASNAGAPLLEQYF
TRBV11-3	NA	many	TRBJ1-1	TGTGCCAGCAGCTCCTCAGGGGTTTGGGTCACTGAAGCTTTCTTT	CASSSSGVWVTEAFF
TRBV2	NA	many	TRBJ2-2	TGTGCCAGCAGTCTTAGGAGTAGGTTGCGAGCTAACACCGGGGAGCTGTTTTTT	CASSLRSRLRANTGELFF
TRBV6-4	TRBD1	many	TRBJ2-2	TGTGCCAGCAGTGAGATAGGGGGCGACACCGGGGAGCTGTTTTTT	CASSEIGGDTGELFF
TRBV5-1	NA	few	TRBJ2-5	TGCGCCAGCCGAAGGGTAGCGGCCCTAGGCGAGACCCAGTACTTC	CASRRVAALGETQYF
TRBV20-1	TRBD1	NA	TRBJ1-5	TGCAGTGCCACTCGGACAGGTAGCAATCAGCCCCAGCATTTT	CSATRTGSNQPQHF
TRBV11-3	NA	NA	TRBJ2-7	TGTGCCAGCAGCGCCCAAACCTACGAGCAGTACTTC	CASSAQTYEQYF
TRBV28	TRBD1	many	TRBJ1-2	TGTGCCAGCAGTTTTGGGGACAGGGGCTACACCTTC	CASSFGDRGYTF
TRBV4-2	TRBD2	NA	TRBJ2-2	TGTGCCAGCAGCCAAGATGAGAATAGCGGGACTTCCGGGGAGCTGTTTTTT	CASSQDENSGTSGELFF
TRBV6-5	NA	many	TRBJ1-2	TGTGCCAGCAGTTACGGCCAGATACCTATCTATGGCTACACCTTC	CASSYGQIPIYGYTF
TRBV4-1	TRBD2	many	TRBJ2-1	TGCGCCAGCAGCCAAGTACGATTGAAAGGCGGGAGTGTTGTGCAGTTCTTC	CASSQVRLKGGSVVQFF
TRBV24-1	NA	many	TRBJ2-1	TGTGCCACCAGTGATTTGCCCTCTAGTCCCCAGTTCTTC	CATSDLPSSPQFF
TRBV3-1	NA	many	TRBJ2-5	TGTGCCAGCAGCCACAATCTTCAAGAGACCCAGTACTTC	CASSHNLQETQYF
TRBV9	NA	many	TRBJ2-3	TGTGCCAGCAGCGTAGCTAGCACAGATACGCAGTATTTT	CASSVASTDTQYF
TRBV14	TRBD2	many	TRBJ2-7	TGTGCCAGCAGCCACCCAGCAGGGATAGCGGGAGGGCCATCCTACGAGCAGTACTTC	CASSHPAGIAGGPSYEQYF
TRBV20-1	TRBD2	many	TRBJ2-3	TGCAGTGCCATAAGGGGCGGGAGCCCCACAGATACGCAGTATTTT	CSAIRGGSPTDTQYF
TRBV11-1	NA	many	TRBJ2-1	TGTGCCAGCAGCTTACCGGAGAACCCAAATGAGCAGTTCTTC	CASSLPENPNEQFF
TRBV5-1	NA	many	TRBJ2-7	TGCGCCAGCAGCTTGTTAGCGCGTGATTGGAACGAGCAGTACTTC	CASSLLARDWNEQYF
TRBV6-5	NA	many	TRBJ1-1	TGTGCCAGCAGTTACTCGATTTGGGACGGCACTGAAGCTTTCTTT	CASSYSIWDGTEAFF
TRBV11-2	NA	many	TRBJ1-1	TGTGCCAGCAGCTTTTCGAACACTGAAGCTTTCTTT	CASSFSNTEAFF
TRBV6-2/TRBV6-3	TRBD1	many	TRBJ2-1	TGTGCCAGCAGTTACGCAGTGACAGGGGGCTCGCATGAGCAGTTCTTC	CASSYAVTGGSHEQFF
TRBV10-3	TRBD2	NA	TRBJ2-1	TGTGCCATCAGTGAGACTAGCGGGAGGGATTTAAGCTCCTACAATGAGCAGTTCTTC	CAISETSGRDLSSYNEQFF
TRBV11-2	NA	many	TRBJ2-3	TGTGCCAGCAGTTTCCTTGTGGAAAGAAGCACAGATACGCAGTATTTT	CASSFLVERSTDTQYF
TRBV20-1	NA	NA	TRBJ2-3	TGCAGTGCTCCCCCTCTATCGGCGGAGGCGTCCACAGATACGCAGTATTTT	CSAPPLSAEASTDTQYF
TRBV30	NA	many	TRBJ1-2	TGTGCCTGGACCCAGGGTGACGGCTACACCTTC	CAWTQGDGYTF
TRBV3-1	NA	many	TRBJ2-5	TGTGCCAGCAGCCAACTCTGGGCATTCGAGACCCAGTACTTC	CASSQLWAFETQYF
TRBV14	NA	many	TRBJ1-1	TGTGCCAGCATAAAACTCGACGGTATAATGAACACTGAAGCTTTCTTT	CASIKLDGIMNTEAFF
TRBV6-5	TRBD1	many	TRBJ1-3	TGTGCCAGCAGTTACGACAGGGGCTCTGGAAACACCATATATTTT	CASSYDRGSGNTIYF